These T cell receptor beta chains were read from a single sample in a study of shared T cell receptors in the human thymus. Libraries were prepared by immunoSEQ multiplex PCR; TCRdb keeps only in-frame clonotypes and omits some of them. Of roughly 560,000 clones listed, about 80% are singletons. This sample also appeared in a second study, on human thymus T cells.

The sample consisted of thymocytes. The receptors stem from a boy younger than two with a congenital heart defect. CDR3s include the opening cysteine and the closing phenylalanine or tryptophan. The D gene is left open where the match is weak. Clone size is given for some rows only: seen once, a few or many times, or a class if the clone is expanded.

TRBV2,TRBJ2-7,NA,NA,CASTKATEDEQYF,TGTGCCAGCACGAAGGCGACGGAGGACGAGCAGTACTTC
TRBV19,TRBJ1-2,NA,NA,CASSTPIGRMGYTF,TGTGCCAGTAGTACTCCGATCGGGAGGATGGGCTACACCTTC
TRBV11-3,TRBJ2-5,TRBD1,NA,CASSRTGEETQYF,TGTGCCAGCAGTCGAACAGGGGAAGAGACCCAGTACTTC
TRBV27,TRBJ2-7,TRBD2,NA,CASSLKREKGYEQYF,TGTGCCAGCAGCCTAAAGCGGGAGAAAGGGTACGAGCAGTACTTC
TRBV11-3,TRBJ1-1,NA,NA,CASSWPRDAEAFF,TGTGCCAGCAGCTGGCCCAGGGATGCTGAAGCTTTCTTT
TRBV27,TRBJ2-6,NA,few,CASSLFIPGSGLPSGANVLTF,TGTGCCAGCAGTTTATTTATACCAGGGTCCGGTCTCCCCTCTGGGGCCAACGTCCTGACTTTC
TRBV28,TRBJ2-3,TRBD2,NA,CASRLGGPTSGSSDTQYF,TGTGCCAGCAGGCTCGGGGGCCCTACTAGCGGGAGTTCAGATACGCAGTATTTT
TRBV19,TRBJ1-4,TRBD1,NA,CASSIRQGEKPPTNEKLFF,TGTGCCAGTAGTATCCGACAGGGGGAAAAACCCCCAACTAATGAAAAACTGTTTTTT
TRBV5-1,TRBJ2-3,NA,few,CASSLAAAGGDTQYF,TGCGCCAGCAGCTTGGCGGCAGCGGGCGGGGATACGCAGTATTTT
TRBV5-1,TRBJ2-6,NA,NA,CASSRLGVPVDLTF,TGCGCCAGCAGTCGGTTAGGGGTCCCAGTAGACCTGACTTTC
TRBV11-3,TRBJ2-1,TRBD2,NA,CASSSSGTSRHEQFF,TGTGCCAGCAGCTCTTCCGGGACTAGCCGTCATGAGCAGTTCTTC
TRBV6-4,TRBJ2-5,NA,NA,CASSVKEGETQYF,TGTGCCAGCAGTGTAAAGGAGGGGGAGACCCAGTACTTC
TRBV29-1,TRBJ2-5,TRBD2,NA,CSVEEPVAGVYQETQYF,TGCAGCGTTGAGGAACCTGTAGCGGGAGTATATCAAGAGACCCAGTACTTC
TRBV7-8,TRBJ2-3,NA,NA,CASSYPDSISTDTQYF,TGTGCCAGCAGCTATCCCGACTCGATTAGCACAGATACGCAGTATTTT
TRBV15,TRBJ2-1,TRBD1,few,CATSRKRPGTVANEQFF,TGTGCCACCAGCAGGAAACGTCCCGGGACAGTGGCCAATGAGCAGTTCTTC
TRBV15,TRBJ1-5,TRBD1,few,CATSSRDRGRQPQHF,TGTGCCACCAGCAGCCGGGACAGGGGTCGACAGCCCCAGCATTTT
TRBV7-3,TRBJ2-3,NA,NA,CASSLTRLVLGLLITQYF,TGTGCCAGCAGCTTAACGAGATTGGTACTGGGACTGCTCATTACGCAGTATTTT
TRBV5-1,TRBJ1-2,NA,NA,CASSSDSPNYGYTF,TGCGCCAGCAGTTCGGACAGCCCTAACTATGGCTACACCTTC
TRBV9,TRBJ2-1,NA,NA,CASSVAGGRSYNEQFF,TGTGCCAGCAGCGTAGCGGGGGGCCGTTCCTACAATGAGCAGTTCTTC